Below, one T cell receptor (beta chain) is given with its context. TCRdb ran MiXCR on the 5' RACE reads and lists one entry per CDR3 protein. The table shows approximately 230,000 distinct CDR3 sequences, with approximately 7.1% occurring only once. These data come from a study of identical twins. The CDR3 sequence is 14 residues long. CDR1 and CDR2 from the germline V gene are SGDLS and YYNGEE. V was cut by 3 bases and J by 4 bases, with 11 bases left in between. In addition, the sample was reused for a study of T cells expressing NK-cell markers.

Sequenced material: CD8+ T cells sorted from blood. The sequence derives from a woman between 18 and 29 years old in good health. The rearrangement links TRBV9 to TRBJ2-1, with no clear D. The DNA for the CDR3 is TGTGCCAGCAGCGCAGACACCGGTTACAATGAGCAGTTCTTC. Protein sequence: CASSADTGYNEQFF.